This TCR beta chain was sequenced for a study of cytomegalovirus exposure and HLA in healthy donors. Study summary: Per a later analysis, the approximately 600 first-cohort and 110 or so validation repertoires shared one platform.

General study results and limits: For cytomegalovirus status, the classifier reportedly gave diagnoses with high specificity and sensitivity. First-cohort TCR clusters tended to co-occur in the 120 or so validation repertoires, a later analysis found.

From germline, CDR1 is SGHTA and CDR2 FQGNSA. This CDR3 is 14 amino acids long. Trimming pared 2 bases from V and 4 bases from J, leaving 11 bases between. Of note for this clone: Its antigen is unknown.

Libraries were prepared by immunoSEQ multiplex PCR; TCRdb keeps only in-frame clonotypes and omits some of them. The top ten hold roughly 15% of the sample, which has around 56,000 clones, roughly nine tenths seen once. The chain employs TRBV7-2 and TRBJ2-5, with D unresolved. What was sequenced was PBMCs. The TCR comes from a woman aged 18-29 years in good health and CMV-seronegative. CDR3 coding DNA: TGTGCCAGCAGCTTAAAAGCTTCAGGAGAGACCCAGTACTTC. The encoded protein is CASSLKASGETQYF.